The entry below describes one T cell receptor (beta chain). CDR3 length equals 14 residues. The germline CDR1 and CDR2 sequences are SEHNR and FQNEAQ (reference sequence). Trimming cost V 3 bases and J 5 bases, with 13 bases left between them. A CD45RA+ naive subset and a CD45RA-negative memory subset were split from CD4+ cells. This sample is drawn from a study of shared clonotypes between healthy human individuals. Template for every sorted-subset replicate PCR totaled roughly 200 ng DNA, 30,000 to 35,000 T cell genomes. Using immunoSEQ multiplex PCR, the repertoire was profiled, and TCRdb retains in-frame clones only, with some absent. The table includes hundreds of thousands of clones, roughly 70% detected once.

The V gene is TRBV7-9, the J gene TRBJ2-5; maybe TRBD2 (5 bases). This clonotype was obtained from a woman younger than 45 in good health. The sequenced sample was memory CD4+ T cells sorted from blood. Stated subset: CD45RA-negative fraction. The CDR3: CASSLERLSETQYF. The CDR3 coding sequence is TGTGCCAGCAGCTTGGAGCGGTTGAGCGAGACCCAGTACTTC.